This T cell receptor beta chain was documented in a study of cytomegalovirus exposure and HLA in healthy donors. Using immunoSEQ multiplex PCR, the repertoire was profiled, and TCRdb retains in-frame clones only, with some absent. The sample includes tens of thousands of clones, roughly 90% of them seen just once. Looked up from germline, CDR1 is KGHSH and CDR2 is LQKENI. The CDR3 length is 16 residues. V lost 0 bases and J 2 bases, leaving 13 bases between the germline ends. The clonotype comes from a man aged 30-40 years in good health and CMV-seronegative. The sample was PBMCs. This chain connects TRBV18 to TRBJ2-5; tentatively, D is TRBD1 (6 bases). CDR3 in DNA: TGTGCCAGCTCACCACCGGGGACATTTATTCAAGAGACCCAGTACTTC. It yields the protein CASSPPGTFIQETQYF. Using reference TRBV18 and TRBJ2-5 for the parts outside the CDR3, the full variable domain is NAGVMQNPRHLVRRRGQEARLRCSPMKGHSHVYWYRQLPEEGLKFMVYLQKENIIDESGMPKERFSAEFPKEGPSILRIQQVVRGDSAAYFCASSPPGTFIQETQYFGPGTRLLVL.